The clone carrying this T cell receptor beta chain was detected only once. Its specificity is not known. Focal radiation was given together with CTLA-4 blockade (ipilimumab) to patients with chemo-refractory metastatic non-small-cell lung cancer. Germline V gene lookup returns CDR1 SGHRS and CDR2 YFSETQ. V lost 2 bases and J 1 base, leaving 9 bases between the germline ends. The CDR3 runs to 14 residues. This entry is derived from a study of radiotherapy plus CTLA-4 blockade in lung cancer. Study as a whole: Objective responses were recorded in around 18% of patients, with disease control recorded in approximately 34%. Broader study findings: Radiotherapy was combined with ipilimumab, and tumor-derived TCR clones then expanded in blood.

The assay was immunoSEQ multiplex PCR, and TCRdb's table has in-frame clones only and misses some. The table has 40,000 to 45,000 clones, more than 60% seen once. The sequencing here drew on peripheral blood, taken from a patient treated with radiotherapy plus ipilimumab. The clonotype originates from a human donor with non-small cell lung cancer who had stable disease on radiotherapy plus ipilimumab. The chain employs TRBV5-1 and TRBJ1-1, with D perhaps matching TRBD1 (6 bases). The CDR3 protein is CASSFSGANTEAFF. As DNA, the CDR3 is TGCGCCAGCAGCTTCTCAGGGGCGAACACTGAAGCTTTCTTT.